This is a list of T cell receptor beta chains from one sample in a study of cytomegalovirus exposure and HLA in healthy donors. Here immunoSEQ multiplex PCR was the method, and the copy in TCRdb shows in-frame clones only, minus some. The sample records 100,000 to 150,000 clones, approximately 72% being singletons. Sequences were obtained from PBMCs. The receptor source for this set is a woman aged 40 to 50 in good health and CMV-seropositive. The CDR3 runs from the conserved cysteine through the conserved F or W. A D gene is named only where the DNA matches it firmly. Clone size appears in some rows only: once, few, many, or a class for an expanded clone.

>TRBJ2-7|-|TRBV6-6|-
CASSPSEGSLYEQYF
>TRBJ1-1|-|TRBV6-6|-
CASSYYSGEALGAFF
>TRBJ2-5|TRBD2|TRBV12-5|-
CASGLGTSGGKGETQYF
>TRBJ2-3|TRBD2|TRBV15|-
CATSKTSGGAPSTDTQYF
>TRBJ1-2|-|TRBV25-1|-
CASSESRRTSYTF
>TRBJ2-3|TRBD1|TRBV7-2|once
CASSQTQGDTQYF
>TRBJ2-2|-|TRBV5-1|-
CASARGTNTGELFF
>TRBJ1-6|TRBD1|TRBV9|few
CASSASGGTVNSPLHF
>TRBJ2-1|TRBD2|TRBV25-1|-
CASRLAGRWNEQFF
>TRBJ2-1|-|TRBV4-3|-
CASSQDGNRLNEQFF
>TRBJ1-1|TRBD1|TRBV19|once
CASSIRGALPGGAETEAFF
>TRBJ2-1|TRBD1|TRBV4-1|-
CASSQDRWDRVSNEQFF
>TRBJ1-1|-|TRBV4-2|-
CASRARGEAFF
>TRBJ2-5|TRBD2|TRBV29-1|few
CSVEETSGSYQETQYF
>TRBJ2-1|-|TRBV5-4|-
CASSLDGYRSYNEQFF
>TRBJ2-3|TRBD2|TRBV9|-
CASSVVGGRDTQYF
>TRBJ1-3|-|TRBV4-2|-
CASSQVASGNTIYF
>TRBJ2-6|-|TRBV4-3|-
CASSPRTAPSSGANVLTF
>TRBJ1-4|-|TRBV11-3|-
CASSPISGASANEKLFF
>TRBJ1-2|-|TRBV19|-
CASSIRPGRYGYTF
>TRBJ2-5|TRBD2|TRBV9|-
CASSAPGTSGGPQETQYF
>TRBJ1-2|-|TRBV10-1|-
CASSDYKRWGGGGYTF
>TRBJ1-1|-|TRBV7-3|-
CASSSTGYNEAFF
>TRBJ2-2|-|TRBV15|-
CATSKRLSNTGELFF
>TRBJ1-4|TRBD1|TRBV29-1|-
CSVDGQGAELFF
>TRBJ1-1|-|TRBV15|-
CATSRAGTLNTEAFF
>TRBJ1-2|TRBD1|TRBV4-1|-
CASSQERTGQGYTF
>TRBJ1-2|-|TRBV5-6|-
CASSPDRSGYTF
>TRBJ2-3|-|TRBV18|-
CASSLGSADTQYF
>TRBJ1-6|-|TRBV6-6|-
CASSSPRGRVGSPLHF
>TRBJ2-7|TRBD1|TRBV5-4|-
CASSLRQGAYEQYF
>TRBJ1-1|-|TRBV5-6|once
CASSSKGLPGAFF
>TRBJ2-3|TRBD2|TRBV5-1|-
CASSPGLASGGDTQYF
>TRBJ2-3|-|TRBV6-1|-
CASTTTSRTDTQYF
>TRBJ2-1|TRBD1|TRBV9|-
CASSPQGVSDEQFF
>TRBJ1-2|-|TRBV7-6|-
CASSFGGPGYTF
>TRBJ1-2|-|TRBV5-4|-
CASSLDGTVGYTF
>TRBJ1-2|TRBD1|TRBV6-1|-
CASTWTGGGYTF
>TRBJ2-1|-|TRBV7-9|-
CASSLADIANEQFF
>TRBJ1-2|-|TRBV6-1|-
CASSEGGGVSGYTF